What follows are 12 T cell receptor beta chains derived from one specimen sequenced in a study of graft-versus-host responses after intestinal transplantation. Measured with immunoSEQ multiplex PCR; TCRdb has only the in-frame clones, and not every one. This table holds about 23,000 clones, approximately 90% found once. Sequencing used PBMCs, obtained around 40 days after intestinal transplant. The receptors here all came from a human patient who received an intestinal transplant, so some T cells may come from the graft donor.

This clone occurred once. The V call is TRBV29-1, the J call TRBJ2-5; 8 bases fit TRBD1. The CDR3 contains 13 residues. Germline V gene data show CDR1 as SQVTM and CDR2 as ANQGSEA. J was trimmed by 4 bases and V by 0 bases; bases with no gene match: 1. The CDR3 DNA follows: TGCAGCGTTGAAGAAGGACAGGGAGAGACCCAGTACTTC. Amino acids: CSVEEGQGETQYF.

V usage is TRBV9 and J usage is TRBJ1-2; 7 bases map to TRBD1. From germline, CDR1 is SGDLS and CDR2 YYNGEE. J lost 6 bases, V lost 4 bases, and 12 bases had no gene match. This CDR3 region has 15 residues. DNA of the CDR3: TGTGCCAGCAGCCCCCGGGACAGACTTGAAAATGGCTACACCTTC. As protein: CASSPRDRLENGYTF.

This clone has only one observation. V usage is TRBV19 and J usage is TRBJ1-1; maybe TRBD1 (5 bases). CDR3 size: 12 residues. V lost 6 bases and J 1 base, leaving 6 bases between the germline ends. Germline lookup yields CDR1 LNHDA and CDR2 SQIVND (reference sequence). The CDR3 loop reads CASRTGNTEAFF. Written as DNA, the CDR3 is TGTGCCAGTAGAACAGGGAACACTGAAGCTTTCTTT.

The chain is built from TRBV4-1 and TRBJ2-3; TRBD2 aligns across 8 bases. CDR1 is MGHRA and CDR2 is YSYEKL in the germline V gene. CDR3 length: 16 amino acids. J gave up 4 bases and V 0 bases, and 6 bases lay outside the gene matches. CDR3 DNA: TGCGCCAGCAGCCAAGATCCAGCGGGAGTCCCAGATACGCAGTATTTT. This gives the protein CASSQDPAGVPDTQYF.

The chain recombines TRBV7-3 with TRBJ2-5; D remains unclear. The germline V and J ends were trimmed by 2 bases and 4 bases, with 8 bases remaining between them. Germline CDR1 is SGHTA and CDR2 is FQGTGA. The CDR3 sequence is 13 residues long. CDR3 sequence: CASSLGVRETQYF. The CDR3 DNA reads TGTGCCAGCAGCTTAGGCGTCAGAGAGACCCAGTACTTC. The variable domain in full, completed from reference TRBV7-3 and TRBJ2-5, reads GAGVSQTPSNKVTEKGKYVELRCDPISGHTALYWYRQSLGQGPEFLIYFQGTGAADDSGLPNDRFFAVRPEGSVSTLKIQRTERGDSAVYLCASSLGVRETQYFGPGTRLLVL.

The V gene is TRBV19, the J gene TRBJ1-3; D remains ambiguous. The V end was cut by 5 bases, the J end by 7 bases, with 21 bases between. Per germline, CDR1 LNHDA and CDR2 SQIVND (reference sequence). The CDR3 extends over 16 amino acids. In DNA form, the CDR3 reads TGTGCCAGTAGTTTCAACACCGGGCCCGAAGGGAACACCATATATTTT. Encoded protein: CASSFNTGPEGNTIYF.

In this sample, this clone turned up once. The gene calls are TRBV6-1 and TRBJ2-7; no clear D. The CDR3 loop spans 15 amino acids. Between the trimmed V and J ends, which lost 4 bases and 3 bases, there was a span of 16 bases. The germline gives CDR1 MNHNS, CDR2 SASEGT. The CDR3 sequence is CASSGLVLSGYEQYF. The CDR3 coding sequence is TGTGCCAGCAGTGGATTAGTCTTGTCTGGCTACGAGCAGTACTTC.

The chain carries TRBV4-1 and TRBJ1-5, with D possibly being TRBD1 (5 bases). The CDR3 is 13 residues long. The V end lost 3 bases, the J end lost 7 bases, and 10 bases lay between the germline ends. Germline CDR1 is MGHRA and CDR2 is YSYEKL. This chain's CDR3 is CASSQGRRQPQHF. The CDR3 DNA reads TGCGCCAGCAGCCAGGGACGGAGGCAGCCCCAGCATTTT.

There are a few counts of this clone. The chain has TRBV25-1 and TRBJ2-7; 7 bases are a match to TRBD2. The germline CDR1 and CDR2 sequences are MGHDK and SYGVNS. The trim removed 6 bases at V and 2 bases at J, leaving 4 bases unmatched. The CDR3 length is 13 residues. The CDR3 DNA reads TGTGCCAGCAGGGCTAGCGGACCCTACGAGCAGTACTTC. Its translation: CASRASGPYEQYF.

The rearrangement joins TRBV28 to TRBJ2-7; 10 positions match TRBD1. The V gene's germline CDR1 is MDHEN and CDR2 SYDVKM. The length of the CDR3 is 14 residues. V gave up 5 bases and J gave up 0 bases; unmatched junction bases: 1. The CDR3 sequence: CASSRTGGSYEQYF. The CDR3 nucleotides read TGTGCCAGCAGTAGGACAGGGGGCTCCTACGAGCAGTACTTC.

This chain links TRBV21-1 with TRBJ1-1. TRBV21-1 is a pseudogene segment. There are 15 residues in the CDR3. CDR3 sequence: CAIVGRRSRYTEAFF. DNA of the CDR3: TGTGCTATTGTCGGGCGGAGGTCGAGGTACACTGAAGCTTTCTTT.

This chain joins TRBV18 and TRBJ1-1, with D perhaps matching TRBD1 (5 bases). The V end lost 3 bases, the J end lost 0 bases, and 8 bases lay between the germline ends. The germline gives CDR1 KGHSH, CDR2 LQKENI. The CDR3 is 14 amino acids. As DNA, the CDR3 is TGTGCCAGCTCACCGGGCAGGGTGAACACTGAAGCTTTCTTT. Encoded protein: CASSPGRVNTEAFF.